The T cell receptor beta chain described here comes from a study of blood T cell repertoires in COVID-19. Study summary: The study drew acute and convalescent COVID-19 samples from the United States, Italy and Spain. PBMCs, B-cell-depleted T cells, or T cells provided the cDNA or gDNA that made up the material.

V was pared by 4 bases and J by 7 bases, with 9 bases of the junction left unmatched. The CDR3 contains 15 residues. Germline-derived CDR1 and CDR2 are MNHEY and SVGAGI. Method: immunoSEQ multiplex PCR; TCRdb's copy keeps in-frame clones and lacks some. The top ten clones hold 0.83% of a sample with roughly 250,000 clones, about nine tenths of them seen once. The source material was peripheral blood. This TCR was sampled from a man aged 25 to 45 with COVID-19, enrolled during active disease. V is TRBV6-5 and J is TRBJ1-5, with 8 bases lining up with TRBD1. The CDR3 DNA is TGTGCCAGCAGTTCCCGGACAGGGAATCAACAGCCCCAGCATTTT. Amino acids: CASSSRTGNQQPQHF.